This TCR beta chain was recorded in a study of blood T cell repertoires in COVID-19. The wider study: Samples came from the United States, Italy and Spain, spanning acute and convalescent COVID-19. T cells, B-cell-depleted T cells, or PBMCs supplied cDNA or gDNA.

This clone was seen a single time. Germline CDR1 reads KGHSH; CDR2 reads LQKENI. The ends lost 6 bases at V and 4 bases at J; junction bases unmatched: 11. The CDR3 contains 15 residues. How the authors handled the data: Nucleated cell number was recorded as an estimate derived from reference gene primer amplification. Profiling relied on immunoSEQ multiplex PCR, and the TCRdb table lists in-frame clones only, not all of them. The V and J calls and clone size are taken from that table; D and trimming were inferred from the DNA. The sample has around 170,000 clones; about 86% are singletons. Sequencing was performed on peripheral blood. This TCR was recovered from a man aged 25 to 40 with active or convalescent COVID-19. The chain has TRBV18 and TRBJ2-7, with 8 bases fitting TRBD1. The CDR3 is CASSAGTGRPYEQYF. For the CDR3, the DNA is TGTGCCAGCTCGGCTGGGACAGGTCGACCTTACGAGCAGTACTTC.